This T cell receptor (beta chain) was found in a study of Ad26.COV2.S vaccination and SARS-CoV-2 variants. Overall study context: Donor was in the COV1001 Ad26.COV2.S trial arm. Points from the study as a whole: After vaccination, substantial breadth of spike-specific CD8+ and CD4+ responses was reported.

The protocol was immunoSEQ multiplex PCR, while the TCRdb copy is restricted to in-frame clones and leaves out a portion. The data show hundreds of thousands of clones, approximately 88% seen once. Indicated treatment: about 20 received Ad26.COV2.S at low or high dose, single or two shots; 5 received placebo; per-sample allocation not given. It was on day 63 after the first vaccine or placebo injection that samples were taken. The shot given was an Ad26 vector that makes Wuhan-strain SARS-CoV-2 spike. V lost 4 bases and J lost 1, with 10 bases in between. The CDR3 runs to 14 residues. Germline CDR1 SGHRS, CDR2 YFSETQ. Note on this clone: Its antigen is still unknown.

This clonotype was obtained from a person aged 18-65 years who received the Ad26.COV2.S COVID-19 vaccine or a placebo. The chain carries TRBV5-1 and TRBJ2-3; unclear D gene. Here the sequenced sample was peripheral blood, taken in a trial of Ad26.COV2.S vaccine versus placebo. The CDR3 sequence is CASSVTPGTDTQYF. The CDR3 DNA follows: TGCGCCAGCAGCGTGACTCCAGGCACAGATACGCAGTATTTT.